What follows are 19 T cell receptor beta chains derived from one specimen sequenced in a study of Ad26.COV2.S vaccination and SARS-CoV-2 variants. The repertoire was sequenced with immunoSEQ multiplex PCR; TCRdb's copy has only in-frame clones and lacks some. The sample includes around 310,000 clones, roughly 90% of them seen just once. Treatment noted: roughly 19 received Ad26.COV2.S at low or high dose, single or two shots; 5 received placebo; per-sample allocation not given. Vaccine and placebo recipients were sampled on day 63 after the first injection. This material consisted of peripheral blood, taken in a trial of Ad26.COV2.S vaccine versus placebo. All receptors derive from a person aged 18-65 years who received the Ad26.COV2.S COVID-19 vaccine or a placebo.

This clone showed up just a few times. The chain couples TRBV11-2 to TRBJ1-5; D is unclear. V lost 0 bases and J 0 bases, leaving 15 bases between the germline ends. This CDR3 has 18 amino acids. From germline, CDR1 is SGHAT and CDR2 FQNNGV. The CDR3 coding sequence is TGTGCCAGCAGCTTAGATTTTGCGGGAACCCTTAGCAATCAGCCCCAGCATTTT. As protein: CASSLDFAGTLSNQPQHF.

This clone showed up just a few times. The rearrangement joins TRBV6-2 or TRBV6-3 to TRBJ2-7; maybe TRBD2 (5 bases). The V and J ends lost 2 bases and 2 bases respectively, with 13 bases between them. This CDR3 has 15 residues. Per the germline V gene, CDR1 is MNHEY and CDR2 is SVGEGT. The CDR3 is CASSYPNRGTYEQYV. CDR3 sequence (DNA): TGTGCCAGCAGTTACCCCAATCGGGGTACCTACGAGCAGTACGTC.

In this sample, this clone turned up once. J is TRBJ2-7 and V is TRBV4-3; no reliable D call. The V gene's germline CDR1 is LGHNA and CDR2 YSLEER. Deletions cut 0 bases from V and 6 bases from J, with 9 bases between. The CDR3 covers 13 residues. This chain's CDR3 is CASSQEPVGEQYF. Here the CDR3 DNA reads TGCGCCAGCAGCCAAGAGCCGGTGGGCGAGCAGTACTTC.

The rearrangement uses TRBV19 and TRBJ2-5, with D possibly matching TRBD1 (6 bases). The V gene lost 5 bases and the J gene lost 2 bases, with 18 bases spanning the gap. The CDR3 extends over 16 amino acids. Germline V lookup: CDR1 LNHDA, CDR2 SQIVND (reference sequence). CDR3 amino acids: CASSAVQGIQQETQYF. CDR3 bases: TGTGCCAGTAGTGCCGTCCAGGGGATTCAACAAGAGACCCAGTACTTC.

The chain recombines TRBV2 with TRBJ2-3, with 15 nucleotides matching TRBD2. CDR3 length: 17 amino acids. V trimming: 6 bases; J trimming: 4 bases; junction bases outside the gene matches: 8. The germline V gene has CDR1 SNHLY and CDR2 FYNNEI. The CDR3 region is CASSIPGLAGGSDTQYF. DNA for the CDR3: TGTGCCAGCAGCATACCGGGACTAGCGGGAGGTTCAGATACGCAGTATTTT.

This chain joins TRBV18 and TRBJ1-2, with 9 bases fitting TRBD1. The CDR3 runs 15 residues. The V gene end was trimmed by 3 bases and the J gene end by 2 bases; junction bases not matched to a gene: 4. Germline V lookup: CDR1 KGHSH, CDR2 LQKENI. The DNA of the CDR3 is TGTGCCAGCTCACCCGGGACAGGGAACAACTATGGCTACACCTTC. As protein: CASSPGTGNNYGYTF.

This sequence joins TRBV4-2 and TRBJ2-4, with 16 bases aligning to TRBD2. V trimming: 1 base; J trimming: 7 bases; junction bases outside the gene matches: 4. CDR3 size: 17 residues. Per germline, CDR1 LGHNA and CDR2 YNFKEQ. CDR3 in amino acids: CASSQGGTSGRENIQYF. The CDR3 DNA reads TGTGCCAGCAGCCAAGGGGGGACTAGCGGGAGGGAGAACATTCAGTACTTC.

The CDR3 protein is CATISGTHNEQFF. The DNA of the CDR3 is TGTGCCACCATTAGCGGGACCCACAATGAGCAGTTCTTC. The J gene is TRBJ2-1, the V gene TRBV28; 8 bases are a match to TRBD2. V lost 10 bases and J lost 5; bases outside the gene matches: 7. The CDR3 covers 13 residues. Germline CDR1 MDHEN, CDR2 SYDVKM.

This chain links TRBV18 with TRBJ2-1, with 10 bases lining up with TRBD2. CDR1 and CDR2 (germline): KGHSH, LQKENI. The CDR3 extends over 19 amino acids. V gave up 3 bases and J gave up 0 bases; unmatched junction bases: 11. The CDR3 spells CASSPLGVAGGSSYNEQFF. CDR3 nucleotides: TGTGCCAGCTCACCCCTAGGAGTAGCGGGGGGAAGCTCCTACAATGAGCAGTTCTTC.

The CDR3 region has the DNA TGTGCCAGCAGTTTATTCGTACCCGGGACAGGGGGAGTTATCGCTAATGAAAAACTGTTTTTT. Translated: CASSLFVPGTGGVIANEKLFF. The chain combines TRBV28 with TRBJ1-4; 11 nucleotides line up with TRBD1. V lost 1 base, J lost 3 bases, and 16 bases stayed unmatched. This CDR3 has 21 residues. CDR1 and CDR2 (germline): MDHEN, SYDVKM.

This clone has a handful of counts. V usage is TRBV10-3 and J usage is TRBJ2-1, with D possibly being TRBD2 (6 bases). V lost 2 bases and J 6 bases, leaving 8 bases between the germline ends. Germline values: CDR1 ENHRY, CDR2 SYGVKD. This CDR3 spans 13 amino acids. Written as DNA, the CDR3 is TGTGCCATCAGTGAGGGACTAACCAATGAGCAGTTCTTC. It specifies CAISEGLTNEQFF.

The rearrangement links TRBV9 to TRBJ2-1; 7 bases match TRBD1. CDR3 size: 15 residues. Germline-derived CDR1 and CDR2 are SGDLS and YYNGEE. With V trimmed by 3 bases and J by 2 bases, 5 bases remained unmatched. CDR3 nucleotides: TGTGCCAGCAGCGAGCGACAGGGTGCCTACAATGAGCAGTTCTTC. It encodes CASSERQGAYNEQFF.

This clone appeared once. This rearrangement joins TRBV6-2 or TRBV6-3 to TRBJ1-1, with a possible D match to TRBD1 (5 bases). The CDR3 sequence is 17 residues long. V shed 6 bases and J shed 3 bases, with 23 bases lying between them. CDR1 and CDR2 (germline): MNHEY, SVGEGT. Here the CDR3 DNA reads TGTGCCAGCAGCAATGGTATTATAGGTGGGACGGACACTGAAGCTTTCTTT. Its translation is CASSNGIIGGTDTEAFF.

V is TRBV6-5 and J is TRBJ1-6; D possibly corresponds to TRBD1 (5 bases). From germline, CDR1 is MNHEY and CDR2 SVGAGI. The CDR3 extends over 15 amino acids. Trimming stripped 7 bases from V and 7 bases from J, with 17 bases between. This CDR3 reads CASTRTNRLNSPLHF. CDR3 DNA sequence: TGTGCCAGCACCCGGACAAACAGGCTAAATTCACCCCTCCACTTT.

The chain couples TRBV5-4 to TRBJ1-2; D ambiguous. This CDR3 has 14 residues. In germline, CDR1 is SGHNT, CDR2 YYREEE (reference sequence). The V end lost 5 bases, the J end lost 2 bases, and 13 bases lay between the germline ends. The CDR3 is CASRFGQENYGYTF. Written as DNA, the CDR3 is TGTGCCAGCAGATTCGGGCAGGAGAACTATGGCTACACCTTC. Full variable domain (outside the CDR3, taken from reference TRBV5-4 and TRBJ1-2): ETGVTQSPTHLIKTRGQQVTLRCSSQSGHNTVSWYQQALGQGPQFIFQYYREEENGRGNFPPRFSGLQFPNYSSELNVNALELDDSALYLCASRFGQENYGYTFGSGTRLTVV.

This chain uses TRBV6-2 or TRBV6-3 with TRBJ2-7; 9 nucleotides agree with TRBD1. With V trimmed by 5 bases and J by 2 bases, 13 bases remained unmatched. CDR1 and CDR2 (germline): MNHEY, SVGEGT. CDR3 size: 17 residues. The CDR3 coding sequence is TGTGCCAGCAGTACCGATTTGGGACAGGGCCTGACCTACGAGCAGTACTTC. Its translation is CASSTDLGQGLTYEQYF.

J is TRBJ1-4 and V is TRBV6-5; maybe TRBD1 (6 bases). Trimming removed 4 bases from V and 4 bases from J, with 13 bases in between. This CDR3 has 15 amino acids. Per germline, CDR1 MNHEY and CDR2 SVGAGI. CDR3 amino acids: CASSSYKGDNEKLFF. The CDR3 DNA reads as TGTGCCAGCAGTTCCTATAAGGGGGATAATGAAAAACTGTTTTTT.

The chain joins TRBV2 to TRBJ2-7, with D tentatively TRBD2 (6 bases). V lost 4 bases, J lost 9 bases, and 28 bases lay in between. CDR3 length equals 17 residues. Germline lookup yields CDR1 SNHLY and CDR2 FYNNEI. CDR3 region: CASSVLRDGGTQYRQYV. The CDR3 DNA sequence: TGTGCCAGCAGTGTTTTGAGGGACGGAGGGACCCAGTACAGGCAGTACGTC.

The chain is built from TRBV5-1 and TRBJ1-2; 8 bases are shared with TRBD1. CDR1 is SGHRS, CDR2 YFSETQ, per germline. The CDR3 runs to 14 residues. V was pared by 0 bases and J by 8 bases, with 6 bases of the junction left unmatched. CDR3: CASSLGGTGSGYTF. In nucleotides, the CDR3 is TGCGCCAGCAGCTTGGGAGGGACAGGCTCGGGCTACACCTTC.